The TCR beta chain under discussion was sequenced for a study of T cells in Graves' hyperthyroidism and ophthalmopathy. Overall study: Once the initial diagnosis was made, peripheral blood was obtained before any treatment.

Amplified TCR beta CDR3 regions derived from RNA transcripts. The HTBI primer set was used in a first-round RT-PCR of the TCR CDR3. In TCRdb, the multiplex PCR reads were re-called with MiXCR into one record per CDR3 protein. Of 300,000 to 350,000 distinct CDR3 sequences in the sample, approximately 14% are singletons; the top ten hold about 22%. As for this clonotype: What it recognizes is unknown. A read error may explain this, as a much larger clone is one base away.

Uncontrolled infection, other autoimmune disease, pregnancy or lactation disqualified patients from enrolment. Isolation of PBMCs was performed on 9.5 to 10 ml fresh peripheral blood. Germline V lookup: CDR1 SGHTA, CDR2 FQGNSA. CDR3 size: 19 residues. Study findings and constraints: Stable hyperthyroidism and ophthalmopathy were separated using 13 V-J signatures.

The gene calls are TRBV7-2 and TRBJ2-7, with 8 nucleotides matching TRBD1. The sequenced material came from blood. The origin of this receptor is a woman in her thirties with Graves' hyperthyroidism. CDR3 in DNA: TGTGCCAGCAGCTTAGTCTGGTCCCAAGGACAGGGCGGCACCTACGAGCGGTACTTC. The encoded protein is CASSLVWSQGQGGTYERYF. The full variable domain, in which reference TRBV7-2 and TRBJ2-7 provide the parts outside the CDR3, is GAGVSQSPSNKVTEKGKDVELRCDPISGHTALYWYRQSLGQGLEFLIYFQGNSAPDKSGLPSDRFSAERTGGSVSTLTIQRTQQEDSAVYLCASSLVWSQGQGGTYERYFGPGTRLTVT.